The TCR beta chain described here comes from a study of shared clonotypes between healthy human individuals. Findings and limits, study-wide: Among donors, sharing of clonotypes was expected to be affected by sequencing depth. All-four-donor shared clonotypes had higher generation probabilities than non-shared clonotypes did.

Replicate PCRs from sorted subsets contained roughly 200 ng DNA, which is 29,000 or so T cell genomes. Original handling: Junction-only immunoSEQ data arrived without quality scores, meaning filtering differed. Only in-frame clones appear in the TCRdb table, and some are missing; sequencing was by immunoSEQ multiplex PCR. D and trimming come from the DNA, and the V and J calls and clone size come from that table. This table has nearly 2 million clones, approximately 94% appearing once. Naivety among CD8 cells was defined by CD45RO negativity and positive CCR7 selection, thereby excluding terminally differentiated effector memory CD45RA+ cells. Of note for this clone: The antigen is not known.

The trim removed 2 bases at V and 5 bases at J, leaving 8 bases unmatched. The CDR3 loop spans 16 amino acids. Sample: naive CD8+ T cells sorted from blood. The chain couples TRBV5-3 to TRBJ2-1; 9 bases are shared with TRBD1. TRBV5-3 is placed among ORFs of uncertain function. The clonotype was recovered from a man aged 18 to 29 in good health. CDR3 nucleotide sequence: TGTGCCAGAAGCTTTTCCCCGGGACAGGGCGACAATGAGCAGTTCTTC. This encodes CARSFSPGQGDNEQFF.